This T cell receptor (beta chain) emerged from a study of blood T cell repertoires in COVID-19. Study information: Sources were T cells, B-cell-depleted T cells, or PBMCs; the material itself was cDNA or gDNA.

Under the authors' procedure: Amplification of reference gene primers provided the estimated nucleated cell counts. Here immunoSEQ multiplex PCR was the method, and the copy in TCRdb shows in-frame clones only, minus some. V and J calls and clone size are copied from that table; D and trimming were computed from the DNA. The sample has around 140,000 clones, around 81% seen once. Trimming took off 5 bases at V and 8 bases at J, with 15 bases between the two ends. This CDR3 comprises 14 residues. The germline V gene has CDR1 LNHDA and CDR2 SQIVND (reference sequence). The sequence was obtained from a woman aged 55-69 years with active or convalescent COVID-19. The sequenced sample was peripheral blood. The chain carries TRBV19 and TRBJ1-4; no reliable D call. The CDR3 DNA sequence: TGTGCCAGTAGTGGAACAGTGGCGGGGGAAAAACTGTTTTTT. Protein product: CASSGTVAGEKLFF. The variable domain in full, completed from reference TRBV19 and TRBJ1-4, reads DGGITQSPKYLFRKEGQNVTLSCEQNLNHDAMYWYRQDPGQGLRLIYYSQIVNDFQKGDIAEGYSVSREKKESFPLTVTSAQKNPTAFYLCASSGTVAGEKLFFGSGTQLSVL.